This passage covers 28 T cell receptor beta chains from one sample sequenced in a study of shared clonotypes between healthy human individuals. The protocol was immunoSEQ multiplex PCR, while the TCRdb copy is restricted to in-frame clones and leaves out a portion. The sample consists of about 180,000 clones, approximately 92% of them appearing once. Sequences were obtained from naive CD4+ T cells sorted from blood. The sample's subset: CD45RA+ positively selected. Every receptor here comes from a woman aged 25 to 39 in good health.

The DNA of the CDR3 is TGCGCCAGCAGCTTGGTTGCGGTTTCCGCAGATACGCAGTATTTT. This codes for CASSLVAVSADTQYF. The chain recombines TRBV5-1 with TRBJ2-3, with D unclear. The V end lost 0 bases, the J end lost 4 bases, and 12 bases lay between the germline ends. The germline V gene has CDR1 SGHRS and CDR2 YFSETQ. The CDR3 is 15 amino acids. The whole variable domain, remainder taken from reference TRBV5-1 and TRBJ2-3, is KAGVTQTPRYLIKTRGQQVTLSCSPISGHRSVSWYQQTPGQGLQFLFEYFSETQRNKGNFPGRFSGRQFSNSRSEMNVSTLELGDSALYLCASSLVAVSADTQYFGPGTRLTVL.

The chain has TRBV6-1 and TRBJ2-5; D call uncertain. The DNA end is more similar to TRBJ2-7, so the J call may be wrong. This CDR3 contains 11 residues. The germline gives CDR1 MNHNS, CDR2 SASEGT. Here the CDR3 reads CASSEWYEQYF. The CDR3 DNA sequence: TGTGCCAGCAGTGAATGGTACGAGCAGTACTTC.

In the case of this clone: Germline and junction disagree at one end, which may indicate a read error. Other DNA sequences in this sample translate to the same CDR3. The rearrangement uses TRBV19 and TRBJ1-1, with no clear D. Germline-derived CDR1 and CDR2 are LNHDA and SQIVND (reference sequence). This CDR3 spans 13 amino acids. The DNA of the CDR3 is TGTGCCAGTAGTATTCGGGGTAACACCGAAGCTTTCTTT. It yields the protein CASSIRGNTEAFF.

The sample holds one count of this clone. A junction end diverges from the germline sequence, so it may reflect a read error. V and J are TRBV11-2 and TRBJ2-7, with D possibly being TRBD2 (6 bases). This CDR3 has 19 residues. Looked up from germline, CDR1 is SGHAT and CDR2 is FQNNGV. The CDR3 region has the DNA TGTGCCAGCAGAACCCACGCGGGGCTCGACGTTACTCCTCTCTACGAGCAGTGCTTC. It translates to CASRTHAGLDVTPLYEQCF.

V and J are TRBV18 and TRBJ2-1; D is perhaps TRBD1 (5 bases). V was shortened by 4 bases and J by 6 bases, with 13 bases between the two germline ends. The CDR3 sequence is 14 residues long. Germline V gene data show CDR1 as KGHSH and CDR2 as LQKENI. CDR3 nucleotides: TGTGCCAGCTCACGAACACAAGACAGCAATGAGCAGTTCTTC. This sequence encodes CASSRTQDSNEQFF.

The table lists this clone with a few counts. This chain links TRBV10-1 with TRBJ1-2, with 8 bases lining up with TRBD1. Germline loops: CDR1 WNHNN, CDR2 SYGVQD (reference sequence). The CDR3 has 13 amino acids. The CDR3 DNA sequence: TGCGCAGAGACCGGGACAGGCGGTAATGGCTACACCTTC. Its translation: CAETGTGGNGYTF.

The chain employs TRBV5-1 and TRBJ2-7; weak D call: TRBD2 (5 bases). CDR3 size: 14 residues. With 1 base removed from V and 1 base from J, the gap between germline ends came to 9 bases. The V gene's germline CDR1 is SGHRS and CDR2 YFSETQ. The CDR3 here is CASSLSSESYEQYF. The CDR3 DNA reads TGCGCCAGCAGCTTGAGTAGCGAGTCCTACGAGCAGTACTTC.

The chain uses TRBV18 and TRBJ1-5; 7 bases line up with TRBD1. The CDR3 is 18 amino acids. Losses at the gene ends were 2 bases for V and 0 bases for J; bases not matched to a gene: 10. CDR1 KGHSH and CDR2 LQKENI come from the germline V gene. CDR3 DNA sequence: TGTGCCAGCTCACCATTTATAACAGGGGAGCATAGCAATCAGCCCCAGCATTTT. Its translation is CASSPFITGEHSNQPQHF.

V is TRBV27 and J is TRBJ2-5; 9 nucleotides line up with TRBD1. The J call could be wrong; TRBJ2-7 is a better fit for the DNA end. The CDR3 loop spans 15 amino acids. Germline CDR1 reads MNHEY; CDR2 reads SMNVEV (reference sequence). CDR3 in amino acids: CASSYLGQGVNEQYF. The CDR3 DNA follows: TGTGCCAGCAGTTATTTGGGACAGGGCGTCAACGAGCAGTACTTC.

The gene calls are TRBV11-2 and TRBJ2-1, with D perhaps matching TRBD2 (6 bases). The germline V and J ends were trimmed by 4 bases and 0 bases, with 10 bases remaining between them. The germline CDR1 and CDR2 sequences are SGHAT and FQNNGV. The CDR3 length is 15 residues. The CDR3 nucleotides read TGTGCCAGCAGCTGGTTAGCGGACTCCTACAATGAGCAGTTCTTC. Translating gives CASSWLADSYNEQFF. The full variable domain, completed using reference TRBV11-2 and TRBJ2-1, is EAGVAQSPRYKIIEKRQSVAFWCNPISGHATLYWYQQILGQGPKLLIQFQNNGVVDDSQLPKDRFSAERLKGVDSTLKIQPAKLEDSAVYLCASSWLADSYNEQFFGPGTRLTVL.

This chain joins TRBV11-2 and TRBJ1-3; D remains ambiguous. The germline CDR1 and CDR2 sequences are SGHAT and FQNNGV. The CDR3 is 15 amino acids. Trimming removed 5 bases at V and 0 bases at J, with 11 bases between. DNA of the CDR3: TGTGCCAGCAGCCAAGATTTCTACTCTGGAAACACCATATATTTT. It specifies CASSQDFYSGNTIYF.

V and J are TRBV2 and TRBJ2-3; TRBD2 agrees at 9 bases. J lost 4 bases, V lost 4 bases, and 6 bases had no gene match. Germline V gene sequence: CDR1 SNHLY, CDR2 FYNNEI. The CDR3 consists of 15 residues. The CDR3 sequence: CASSVSGSFSDTQYF. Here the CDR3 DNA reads TGTGCCAGCAGTGTTAGCGGGAGTTTCTCAGATACGCAGTATTTT.

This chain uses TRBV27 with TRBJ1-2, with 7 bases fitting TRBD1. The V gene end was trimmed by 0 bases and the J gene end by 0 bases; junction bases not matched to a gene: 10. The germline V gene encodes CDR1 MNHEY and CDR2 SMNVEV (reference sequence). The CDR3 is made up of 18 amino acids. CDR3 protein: CASSLSYRGQSSNYGYTF. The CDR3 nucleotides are TGTGCCAGCAGTTTATCCTACAGGGGCCAATCCTCTAACTATGGCTACACCTTC.

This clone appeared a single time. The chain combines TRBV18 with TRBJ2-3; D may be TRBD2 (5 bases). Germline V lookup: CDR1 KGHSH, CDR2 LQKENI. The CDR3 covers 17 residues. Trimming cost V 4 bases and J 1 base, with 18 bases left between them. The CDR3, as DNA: TGTGCCAGCTCACGATACCGTGCCTCGGAGGGCACAGATACGCAGTATTTT. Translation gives CASSRYRASEGTDTQYF.

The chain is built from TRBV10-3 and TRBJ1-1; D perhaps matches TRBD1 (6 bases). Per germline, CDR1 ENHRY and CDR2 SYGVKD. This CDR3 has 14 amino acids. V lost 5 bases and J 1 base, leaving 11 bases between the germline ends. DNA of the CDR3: TGTGCCATCAGTTTAGGACAGCCGAACACTGAAGCTTTCTTT. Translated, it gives CAISLGQPNTEAFF.

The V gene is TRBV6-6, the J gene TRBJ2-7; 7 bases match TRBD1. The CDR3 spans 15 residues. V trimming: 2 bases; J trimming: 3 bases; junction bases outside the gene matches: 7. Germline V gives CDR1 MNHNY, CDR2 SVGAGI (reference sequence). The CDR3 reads CASSYRRTGDYEQYF. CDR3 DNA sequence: TGTGCCAGCAGTTACAGAAGGACAGGAGACTACGAGCAGTACTTC.

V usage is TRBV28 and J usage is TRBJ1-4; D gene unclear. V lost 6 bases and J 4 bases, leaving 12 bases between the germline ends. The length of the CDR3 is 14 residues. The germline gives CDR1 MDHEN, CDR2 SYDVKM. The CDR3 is CASRFGQLNEKLFF. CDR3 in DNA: TGTGCCAGCAGATTCGGGCAGCTTAATGAAAAACTGTTTTTT.

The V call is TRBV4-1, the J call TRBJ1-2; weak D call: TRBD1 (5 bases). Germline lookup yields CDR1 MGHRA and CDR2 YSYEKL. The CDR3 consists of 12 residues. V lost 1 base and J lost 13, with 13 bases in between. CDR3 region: CASSQAGRTITF. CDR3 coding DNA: TGCGCCAGCAGCCAAGCGGGGCGGACTATCACCTTC.

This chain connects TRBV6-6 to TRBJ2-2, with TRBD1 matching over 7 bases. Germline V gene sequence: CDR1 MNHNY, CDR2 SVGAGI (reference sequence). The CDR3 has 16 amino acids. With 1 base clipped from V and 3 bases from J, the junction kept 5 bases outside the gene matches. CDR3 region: CASSYWGQSYTGELFF. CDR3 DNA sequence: TGTGCCAGCAGTTACTGGGGACAGTCTTACACCGGGGAGCTGTTTTTT.

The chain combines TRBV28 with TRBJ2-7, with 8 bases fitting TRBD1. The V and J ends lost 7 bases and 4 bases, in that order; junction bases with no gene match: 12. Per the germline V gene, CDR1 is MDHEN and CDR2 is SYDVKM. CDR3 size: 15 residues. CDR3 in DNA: TGTGCCAGCACCACAACGGGGCAGGGGGCTTACGAGCAGTACTTC. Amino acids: CASTTTGQGAYEQYF. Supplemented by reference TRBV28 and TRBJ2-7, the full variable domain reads DVKVTQSSRYLVKRTGEKVFLECVQDMDHENMFWYRQDPGLGLRLIYFSYDVKMKEKGDIPEGYSVSREKKERFSLILESASTNQTSMYLCASTTTGQGAYEQYFGPGTRLTVT.

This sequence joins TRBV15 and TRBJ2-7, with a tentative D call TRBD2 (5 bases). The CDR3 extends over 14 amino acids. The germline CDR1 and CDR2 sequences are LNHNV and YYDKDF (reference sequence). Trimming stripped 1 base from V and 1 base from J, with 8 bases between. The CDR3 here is CATSRAGNSYEQYF. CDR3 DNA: TGTGCCACCAGCAGAGCCGGGAATTCCTACGAGCAGTACTTC.

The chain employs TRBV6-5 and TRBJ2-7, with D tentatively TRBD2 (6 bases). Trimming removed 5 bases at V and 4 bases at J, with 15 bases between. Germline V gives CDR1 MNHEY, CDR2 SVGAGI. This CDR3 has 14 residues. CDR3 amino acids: CASSTFGGTYEQYF. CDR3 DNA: TGTGCCAGCAGTACCTTCGGGGGAACTTACGAGCAGTACTTC.

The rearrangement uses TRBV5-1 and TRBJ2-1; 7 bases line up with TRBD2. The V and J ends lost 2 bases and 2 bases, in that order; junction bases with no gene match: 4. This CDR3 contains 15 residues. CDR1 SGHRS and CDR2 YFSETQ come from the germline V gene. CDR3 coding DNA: TGCGCCAGCAGCTTTCTAGCGGCTACCTACAATGAGCAGTTCTTC. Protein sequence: CASSFLAATYNEQFF.

CDR3 region: CASSPLDSTYEQYF. In DNA, the CDR3 is TGTGCCAGCTCACCTCTAGACTCAACCTACGAGCAGTACTTC. V usage is TRBV18 and J usage is TRBJ2-7; no firm D call. Per the germline V gene, CDR1 is KGHSH and CDR2 is LQKENI. The CDR3 contains 14 residues. The V end lost 3 bases, the J end lost 2 bases, and 11 bases lay between the germline ends.

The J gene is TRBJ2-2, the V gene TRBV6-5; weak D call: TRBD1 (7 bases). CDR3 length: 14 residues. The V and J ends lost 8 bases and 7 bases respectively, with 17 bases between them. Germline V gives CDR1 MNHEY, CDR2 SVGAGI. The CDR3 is CASWTGGRVGELFF. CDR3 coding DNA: TGTGCCAGCTGGACAGGAGGGCGGGTCGGGGAGCTGTTTTTT.

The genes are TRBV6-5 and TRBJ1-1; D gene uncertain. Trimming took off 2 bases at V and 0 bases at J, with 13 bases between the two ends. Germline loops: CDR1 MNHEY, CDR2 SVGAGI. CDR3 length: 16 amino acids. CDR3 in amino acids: CASSYGWSRMNTEAFF. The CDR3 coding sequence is TGTGCCAGCAGTTACGGTTGGTCTCGCATGAACACTGAAGCTTTCTTT.

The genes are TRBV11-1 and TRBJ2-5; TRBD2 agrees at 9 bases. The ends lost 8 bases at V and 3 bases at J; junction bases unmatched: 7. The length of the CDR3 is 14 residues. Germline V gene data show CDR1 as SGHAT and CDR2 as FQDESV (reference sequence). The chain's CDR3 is CASALEREEETQYF. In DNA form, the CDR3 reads TGTGCCAGCGCTCTAGAGCGGGAGGAAGAGACCCAGTACTTC.

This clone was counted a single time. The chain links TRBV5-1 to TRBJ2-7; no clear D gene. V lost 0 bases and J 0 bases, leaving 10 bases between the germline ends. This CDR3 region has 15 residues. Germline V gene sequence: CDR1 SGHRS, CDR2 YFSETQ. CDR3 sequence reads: CASSLDPQSSYEQYF. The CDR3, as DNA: TGCGCCAGCAGCTTGGATCCACAGAGCTCCTACGAGCAGTACTTC.